Below, 15 T cell receptor beta chains from the same sample are listed, as sequenced in a study of blood T cell repertoires in COVID-19. Using immunoSEQ multiplex PCR, the repertoire was profiled, and TCRdb retains in-frame clones only, with some absent. The table records 200,000 to 300,000 clones, 84% of them present only once. Sequences were obtained from peripheral blood. These receptors all come from a woman between 40 and 50 years old who had recovered from COVID-19.

The rearrangement links TRBV28 to TRBJ1-2; maybe TRBD1 (6 bases). CDR1 MDHEN and CDR2 SYDVKM come from the germline V gene. V lost 6 bases, J lost 6 bases, and 23 bases lay in between. The CDR3 loop spans 16 amino acids. The CDR3 reads CASSYRVPGRAHGYTF. The CDR3 DNA reads as TGTGCCAGCAGCTACAGGGTTCCCGGCCGCGCCCATGGCTACACCTTC.

The rearrangement uses TRBV10-3 and TRBJ2-1; 10 bases agree with TRBD1. The CDR3 runs 15 residues. V lost 7 bases to trimming and J lost 7 bases; unmatched junction nucleotides: 10. CDR1 is ENHRY and CDR2 is SYGVKD in the germline V gene. The CDR3 is CAIMRGTGETNEQFF. Here the CDR3 DNA reads TGTGCCATCATGCGGGGGACAGGGGAAACTAATGAGCAGTTCTTC.

DNA for the CDR3: TGTGCCAGCTCACCGTTCTTCAGGGCCGAAGAGACCCAGTACTTC. This translates into CASSPFFRAEETQYF. The chain couples TRBV18 to TRBJ2-5, with D tentatively TRBD1 (5 bases). Germline V gene lookup returns CDR1 KGHSH and CDR2 LQKENI. This CDR3 is 15 amino acids long. Trimming cost V 3 bases and J 3 bases, with 14 bases left between them.

The chain combines TRBV4-1 with TRBJ1-5; D is ambiguous. V was clipped by 4 bases and J by 5 bases, with 15 bases between them. Germline V lookup: CDR1 MGHRA, CDR2 YSYEKL. CDR3 length: 15 amino acids. The CDR3 reads CASSLLAQSHQPQHF. CDR3 nucleotides: TGCGCCAGCAGCCTCCTGGCCCAGTCCCATCAGCCCCAGCATTTT.

The genes are TRBV11-3 and TRBJ2-3, with D possibly matching TRBD2 (6 bases). V lost 5 bases and J 1 base, leaving 13 bases between the germline ends. This CDR3 has 15 residues. In germline, CDR1 is SGHNT, CDR2 YENEEA. The chain's CDR3 is CASSEQRARTDTQYF. DNA for the CDR3: TGTGCCAGCAGCGAACAGCGGGCCCGCACAGATACGCAGTATTTT.

On this clone: Different DNA sequences within this sample yield the same CDR3. This chain uses TRBV12-3 or TRBV12-4 with TRBJ1-1; D is unresolved. The CDR3 is made up of 13 amino acids. Trimming left V 1 base short and J 4 bases short, with 7 bases between. CDR3 nucleotides: TGTGCCAGCAGTTTAGGGGGAGGCACTGAAGCTTTCTTT. Translated: CASSLGGGTEAFF.

This rearrangement joins TRBV7-9 to TRBJ1-4; TRBD1 is a possible D gene (6 bases). In germline, CDR1 is SEHNR, CDR2 FQNEAQ (reference sequence). The CDR3 has 15 amino acids. The V gene lost 3 bases and the J gene lost 7 bases, with 15 bases spanning the gap. Here the CDR3 DNA reads TGTGCCAGCAGCTTGTATCAGGGGAGAGGTGAAAAACTGTTTTTT. It is translated as CASSLYQGRGEKLFF. Variable domain in full (rest from reference TRBV7-9 and TRBJ1-4): DTGVSQNPRHKITKRGQNVTFRCDPISEHNRLYWYRQTLGQGPEFLTYFQNEAQLEKSRLLSDRFSAERPKGSFSTLEIQRTEQGDSAMYLCASSLYQGRGEKLFFGSGTQLSVL.

CDR3: CASSVGLAGVTGETQYF. The CDR3 region has the DNA TGTGCCAGCAGCGTAGGACTAGCGGGGGTCACGGGGGAGACCCAGTACTTC. The V call is TRBV9, the J call TRBJ2-5, with 12 bases fitting TRBD2. The CDR3 loop spans 17 amino acids. Germline CDR1 SGDLS, CDR2 YYNGEE. The V and J ends lost 0 bases and 5 bases, in that order; junction bases with no gene match: 8.

The gene calls are TRBV3-1 (or the pseudogene TRBV3-2) and TRBJ2-7, with D tentatively TRBD1 (5 bases). CDR1 is LGHDT, CDR2 YNNKEL, per germline (reference sequence). CDR3 length equals 14 residues. V was cut by 0 bases and J by 3 bases, with 9 bases left in between. DNA for the CDR3: TGTGCCAGCAGCCAAGATCTTCAGGGCTACGAGCAGTACTTC. It is translated as CASSQDLQGYEQYF.

This sequence joins TRBV19 and TRBJ1-2; D is unclear. With 10 bases removed from V and 2 bases from J, the gap between germline ends came to 11 bases. This CDR3 comprises 12 residues. Germline CDR1 LNHDA, CDR2 SQIVND (reference sequence). CDR3: CATSVHNYGYTF. The CDR3 DNA follows: TGTGCCACCTCGGTCCACAACTATGGCTACACCTTC.

The chain combines TRBV3-1 (or the pseudogene TRBV3-2) with TRBJ1-6; D may be TRBD1 (6 bases). The germline CDR1 and CDR2 sequences are LGHDT and YNNKEL (reference sequence). V was shortened by 8 bases and J by 5 bases, with 13 bases between the two germline ends. This CDR3 region has 14 residues. CDR3 region: CASRGADHNSPLHF. Written as DNA, the CDR3 is TGTGCCAGCCGGGGGGCGGACCATAATTCACCCCTCCACTTT.

This chain's CDR3 is CASSLANPSGELFF. CDR3 nucleotides: TGCGCCAGCAGCTTGGCTAATCCTTCGGGGGAGCTGTTTTTT. The gene calls are TRBV5-1 and TRBJ2-2; no clear D. CDR3 length: 14 residues. The germline CDR1 and CDR2 sequences are SGHRS and YFSETQ. V lost 0 bases and J 8 bases, leaving 11 bases between the germline ends.

Here the CDR3 DNA reads TGTGCCAGCAGAGACAGGGGTAGCACAGATACGCAGTATTTT. This sequence encodes CASRDRGSTDTQYF. The chain carries TRBV6-5 and TRBJ2-3, with TRBD1 matching 8 bases. CDR3 length equals 14 residues. V trimming: 6 bases; J trimming: 0 bases; junction bases outside the gene matches: 2. The germline V gene encodes CDR1 MNHEY and CDR2 SVGAGI.

The V gene is TRBV5-1, the J gene TRBJ2-3, with a tentative D call TRBD2 (6 bases). Germline lookup yields CDR1 SGHRS and CDR2 YFSETQ. V was cut by 1 base and J by 0 bases, with 12 bases left in between. This CDR3 region has 16 residues. The chain's CDR3 is CASSLMGGTSTDTQYF. The CDR3 DNA reads as TGCGCCAGCAGCTTGATGGGCGGGACTAGCACAGATACGCAGTATTTT.

V and J are TRBV10-2 and TRBJ2-6, with TRBD1 identical over 7 bases. CDR1 is WSHSY and CDR2 is SAAADI in the germline V gene. The CDR3 runs to 17 residues. Trimming removed 11 bases from V and 0 bases from J; junction bases left unmatched: 13. DNA for the CDR3: TGCGCCGCAGACGACAGGGCCGACTTCTCTGGGGCCAACGTCCTGACTTTC. Translating it yields CAADDRADFSGANVLTF.